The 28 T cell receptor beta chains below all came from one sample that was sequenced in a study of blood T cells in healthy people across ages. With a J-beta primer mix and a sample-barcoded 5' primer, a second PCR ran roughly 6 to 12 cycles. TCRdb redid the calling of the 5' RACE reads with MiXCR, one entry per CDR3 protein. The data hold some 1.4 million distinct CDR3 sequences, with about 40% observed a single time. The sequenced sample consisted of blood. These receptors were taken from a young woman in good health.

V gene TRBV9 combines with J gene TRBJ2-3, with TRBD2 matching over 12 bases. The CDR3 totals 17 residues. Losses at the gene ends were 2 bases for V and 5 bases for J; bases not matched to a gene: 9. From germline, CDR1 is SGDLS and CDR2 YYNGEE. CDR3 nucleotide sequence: TGTGCCAGCAGCGTTGCTAGCGGGGGGGAAGGCATAGATACGCAGTATTTT. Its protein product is CASSVASGGEGIDTQYF.

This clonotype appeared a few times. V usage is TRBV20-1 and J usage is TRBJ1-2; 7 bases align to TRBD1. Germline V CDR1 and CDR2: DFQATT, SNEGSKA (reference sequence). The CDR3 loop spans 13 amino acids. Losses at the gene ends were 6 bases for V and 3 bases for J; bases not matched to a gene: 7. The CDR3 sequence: CSAPEGAYYGYTF. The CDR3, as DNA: TGCAGTGCCCCAGAGGGGGCTTACTATGGCTACACCTTC.

CDR3 amino acids: CASSLGIIVGQGEKLFF. DNA for the CDR3: TGTGCCAGCAGCTTAGGCATAATCGTGGGACAGGGGGAAAAACTGTTTTTT. This chain joins TRBV7-9 and TRBJ1-4; 10 nucleotides line up with TRBD1. The V gene's germline CDR1 is SEHNR and CDR2 FQNEAQ (reference sequence). V shed 1 base, J shed 8 bases, and the junction held 10 bases outside the gene matches. The CDR3 is 17 residues long.

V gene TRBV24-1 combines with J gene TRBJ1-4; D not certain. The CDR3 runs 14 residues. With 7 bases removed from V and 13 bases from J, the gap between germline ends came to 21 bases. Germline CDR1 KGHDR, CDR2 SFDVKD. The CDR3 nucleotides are TGTGCCACCAGCCCGGACCTTTACTACGGTGGACTGTTTTTT. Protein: CATSPDLYYGGLFF.

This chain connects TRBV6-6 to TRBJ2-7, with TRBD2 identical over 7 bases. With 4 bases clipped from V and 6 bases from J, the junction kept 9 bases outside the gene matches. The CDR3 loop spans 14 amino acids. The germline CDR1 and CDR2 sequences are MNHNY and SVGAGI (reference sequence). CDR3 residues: CASSLGLEGAEQYF. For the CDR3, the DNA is TGTGCCAGCAGTTTAGGACTAGAGGGAGCCGAGCAGTACTTC.

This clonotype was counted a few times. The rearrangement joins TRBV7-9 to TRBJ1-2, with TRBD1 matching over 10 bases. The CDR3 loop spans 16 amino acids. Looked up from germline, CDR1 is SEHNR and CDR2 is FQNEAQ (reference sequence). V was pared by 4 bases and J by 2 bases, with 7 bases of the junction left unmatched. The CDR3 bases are TGTGCCAGCAGCTCAAACCGGGACAGGGGAAACTATGGCTACACCTTC. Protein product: CASSSNRDRGNYGYTF.

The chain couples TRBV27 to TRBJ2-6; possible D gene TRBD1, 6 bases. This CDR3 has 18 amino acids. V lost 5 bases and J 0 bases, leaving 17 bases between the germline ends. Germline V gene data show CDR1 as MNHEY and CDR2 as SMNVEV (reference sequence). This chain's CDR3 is CASSPSGTRTSGANVLTF. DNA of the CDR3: TGTGCCAGCAGTCCCTCCGGGACACGGACCTCTGGGGCCAACGTCCTGACTTTC.

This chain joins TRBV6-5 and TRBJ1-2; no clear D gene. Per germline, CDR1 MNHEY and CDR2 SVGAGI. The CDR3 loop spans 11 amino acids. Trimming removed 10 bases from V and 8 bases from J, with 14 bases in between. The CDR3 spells CATLSRQGYTF. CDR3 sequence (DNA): TGTGCCACCCTTTCGAGGCAGGGCTACACCTTC.

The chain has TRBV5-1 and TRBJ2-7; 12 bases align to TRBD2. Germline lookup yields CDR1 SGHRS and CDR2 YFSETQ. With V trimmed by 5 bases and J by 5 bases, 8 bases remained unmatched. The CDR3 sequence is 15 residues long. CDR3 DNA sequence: TGCGCCAGCAGGCCCTCTAGCGGGAGGGCCCACGAGCAGTACTTC. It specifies CASRPSSGRAHEQYF.

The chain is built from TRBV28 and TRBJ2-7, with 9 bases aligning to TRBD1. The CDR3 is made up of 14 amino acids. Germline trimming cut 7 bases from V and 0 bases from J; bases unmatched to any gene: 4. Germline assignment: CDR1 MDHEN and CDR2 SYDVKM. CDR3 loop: CASIRDRDSYEQYF. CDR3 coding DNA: TGTGCCAGCATTAGGGACAGGGACTCCTACGAGCAGTACTTC.

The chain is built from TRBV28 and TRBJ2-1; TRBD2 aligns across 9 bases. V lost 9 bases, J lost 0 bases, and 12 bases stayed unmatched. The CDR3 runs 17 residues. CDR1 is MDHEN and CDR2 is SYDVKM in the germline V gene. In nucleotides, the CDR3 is TGTGCCAGTTTCTCACTAGCGGGTCAGAGCTCCTACAATGAGCAGTTCTTC. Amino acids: CASFSLAGQSSYNEQFF. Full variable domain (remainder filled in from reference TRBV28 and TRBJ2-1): DVKVTQSSRYLVKRTGEKVFLECVQDMDHENMFWYRQDPGLGLRLIYFSYDVKMKEKGDIPEGYSVSREKKERFSLILESASTNQTSMYLCASFSLAGQSSYNEQFFGPGTRLTVL.

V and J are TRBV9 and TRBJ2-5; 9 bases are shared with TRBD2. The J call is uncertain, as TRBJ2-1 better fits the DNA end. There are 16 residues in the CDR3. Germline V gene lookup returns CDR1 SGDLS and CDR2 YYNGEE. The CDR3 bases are TGTGCCAGCAGCCCTGGGGCTAGCGGGGTCCAAGAGACCCAGTTCTTC. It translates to CASSPGASGVQETQFF.

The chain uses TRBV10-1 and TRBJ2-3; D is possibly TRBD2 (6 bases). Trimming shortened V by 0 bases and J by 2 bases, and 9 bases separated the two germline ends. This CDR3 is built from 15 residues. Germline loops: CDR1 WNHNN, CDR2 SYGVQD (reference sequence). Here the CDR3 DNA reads TGCGCCAGCAGTGAGTCGCGGGGACTCACAGATACGCAGTATTTT. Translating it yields CASSESRGLTDTQYF.

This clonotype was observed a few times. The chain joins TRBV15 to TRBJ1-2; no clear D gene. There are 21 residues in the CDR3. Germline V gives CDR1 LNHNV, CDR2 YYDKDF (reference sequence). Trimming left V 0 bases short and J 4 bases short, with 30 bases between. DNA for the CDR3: TGTGCCACCAGCAGAGATATCCCCGACGGGTCTTCTTCTCCCACCCGCTATGGCTACACCTTC. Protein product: CATSRDIPDGSSSPTRYGYTF.

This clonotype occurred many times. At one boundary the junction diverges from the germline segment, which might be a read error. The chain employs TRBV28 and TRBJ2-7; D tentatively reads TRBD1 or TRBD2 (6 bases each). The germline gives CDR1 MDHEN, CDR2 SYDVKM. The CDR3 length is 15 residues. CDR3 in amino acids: CASSSGGGSSYEQYF. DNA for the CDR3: TGCGCCAGCAGCTCCGGAGGGGGATCCTCCTACGAGCAGTACTTC.

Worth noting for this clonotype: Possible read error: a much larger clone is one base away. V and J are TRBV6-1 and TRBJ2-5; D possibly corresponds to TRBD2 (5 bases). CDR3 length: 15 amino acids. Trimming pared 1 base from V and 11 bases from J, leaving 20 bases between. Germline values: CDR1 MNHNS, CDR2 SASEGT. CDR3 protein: CASSEDGIGPREQYF. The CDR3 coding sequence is TGTGCCAGCAGTGAAGACGGGATAGGACCGCGAGAGCAGTACTTC.

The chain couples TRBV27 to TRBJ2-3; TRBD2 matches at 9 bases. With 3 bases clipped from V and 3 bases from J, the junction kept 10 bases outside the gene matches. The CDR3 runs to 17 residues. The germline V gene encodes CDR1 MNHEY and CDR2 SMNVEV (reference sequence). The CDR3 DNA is TGTGCCAGCAGTTTCGTCCCCCTAGCGGGGAGAACAGATACGCAGTATTTT. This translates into CASSFVPLAGRTDTQYF.

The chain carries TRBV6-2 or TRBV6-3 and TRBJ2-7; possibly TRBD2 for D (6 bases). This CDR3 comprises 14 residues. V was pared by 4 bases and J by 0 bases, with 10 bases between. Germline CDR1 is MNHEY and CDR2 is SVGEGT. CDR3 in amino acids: CASSWDSSSYEQYF. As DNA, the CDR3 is TGTGCCAGCAGTTGGGACTCGAGCTCCTACGAGCAGTACTTC.

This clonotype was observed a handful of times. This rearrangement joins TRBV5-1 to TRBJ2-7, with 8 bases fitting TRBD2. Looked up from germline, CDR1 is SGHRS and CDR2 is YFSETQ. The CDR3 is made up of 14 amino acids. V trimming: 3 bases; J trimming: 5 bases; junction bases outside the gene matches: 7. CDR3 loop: CASSSGGSGNEQYF. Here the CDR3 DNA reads TGCGCCAGCAGCTCGGGGGGTAGCGGGAACGAGCAGTACTTC.

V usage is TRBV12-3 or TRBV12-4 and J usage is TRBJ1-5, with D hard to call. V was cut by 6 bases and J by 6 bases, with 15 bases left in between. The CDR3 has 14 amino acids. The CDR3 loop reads CASSKAGEVQPQHF. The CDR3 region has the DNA TGTGCCAGCAGCAAGGCTGGGGAGGTTCAGCCCCAGCATTTT.

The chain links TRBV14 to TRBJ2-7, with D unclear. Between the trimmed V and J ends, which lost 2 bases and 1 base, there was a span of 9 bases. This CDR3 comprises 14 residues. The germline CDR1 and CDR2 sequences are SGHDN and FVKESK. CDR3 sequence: CASSQLDGSYEQYF. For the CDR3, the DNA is TGTGCCAGCAGCCAATTGGACGGTTCCTACGAGCAGTACTTC.

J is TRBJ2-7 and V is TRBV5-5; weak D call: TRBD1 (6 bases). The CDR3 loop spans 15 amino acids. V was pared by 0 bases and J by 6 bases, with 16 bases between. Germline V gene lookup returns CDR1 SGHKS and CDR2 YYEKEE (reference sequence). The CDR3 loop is CASSLGQGTQPEQYF. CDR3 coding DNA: TGTGCCAGCAGCTTGGGCCAGGGGACCCAACCCGAGCAGTACTTC.

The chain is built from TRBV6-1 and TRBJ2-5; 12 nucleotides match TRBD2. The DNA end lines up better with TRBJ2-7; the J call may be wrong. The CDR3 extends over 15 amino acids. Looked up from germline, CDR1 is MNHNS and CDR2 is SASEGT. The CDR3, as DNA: TGTGCCAGCAGTTTTTCTAGCGGGGGGGCTGGCGAGCAGTACTTC. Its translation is CASSFSSGGAGEQYF.

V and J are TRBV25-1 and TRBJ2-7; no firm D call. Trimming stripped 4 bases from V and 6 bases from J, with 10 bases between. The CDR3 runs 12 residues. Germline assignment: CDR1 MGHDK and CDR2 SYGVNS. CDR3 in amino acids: CASSGPTREQYF. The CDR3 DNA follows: TGTGCCAGCAGTGGACCCACACGCGAGCAGTACTTC.

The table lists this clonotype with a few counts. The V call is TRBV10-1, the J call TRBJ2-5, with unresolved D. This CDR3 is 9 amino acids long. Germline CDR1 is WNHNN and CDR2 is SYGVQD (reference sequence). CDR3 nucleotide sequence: TGCACCCCTACGGAGACCCAGTACTTC. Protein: CTPTETQYF.

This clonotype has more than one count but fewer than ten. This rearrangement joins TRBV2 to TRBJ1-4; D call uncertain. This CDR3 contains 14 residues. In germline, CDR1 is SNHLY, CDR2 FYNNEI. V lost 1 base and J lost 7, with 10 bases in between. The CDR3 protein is CASSEESRSEKLFF. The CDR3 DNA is TGTGCCAGCAGTGAAGAGTCCAGGTCTGAAAAACTGTTTTTT.

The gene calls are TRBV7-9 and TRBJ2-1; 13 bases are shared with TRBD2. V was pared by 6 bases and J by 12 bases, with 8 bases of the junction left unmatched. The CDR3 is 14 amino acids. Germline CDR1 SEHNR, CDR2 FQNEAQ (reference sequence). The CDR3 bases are TGTGCCAGCAGGGAGATGACTAGCGGGGGGACGCAGTTCTTC. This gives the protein CASREMTSGGTQFF.

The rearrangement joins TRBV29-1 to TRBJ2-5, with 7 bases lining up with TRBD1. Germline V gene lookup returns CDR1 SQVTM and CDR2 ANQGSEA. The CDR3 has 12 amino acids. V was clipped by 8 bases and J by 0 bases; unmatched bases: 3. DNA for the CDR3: TGCAGCTCAACAGGGGACCAAGAGACCCAGTACTTC. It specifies CSSTGDQETQYF.